These 28 T cell receptor beta chains were sequenced from one sample in a study of blood T cell repertoires in COVID-19 (dated by TCRdb to the early 2020s). Library generation was performed with the immunoSEQ multiplex PCR assay. Held by TCRdb, this immuneACCESS table contains in-frame sequences only and omits some clones. Under half of the omission traces to an unresolved V gene where checked; the cause of the rest is unknown. The sample table contains roughly 57,000 clones; only one count was recorded for 90% of them. The top ten clonotypes cover approximately 15% of the sample. The sequencing sample was made of peripheral blood. Every receptor here comes from a man at least 80 years old with acute or convalescent COVID-19.

The rearrangement uses TRBV7-2 and TRBJ2-7, with 13 bases aligning to TRBD2. Germline-derived CDR1 and CDR2 are SGHTA and FQGNSA. Unmatched junction bases numbered 6, after V lost 1 base and J lost 0 bases. The CDR3 totals 18 residues. CDR3 protein: CASSLEGTSGDSSYEQYF. CDR3 in DNA: TGTGCCAGCAGCTTAGAGGGGACTAGCGGGGATAGCTCCTACGAGCAGTACTTC.

This clone was counted a single time. The chain carries TRBV5-1 and TRBJ2-3; tentatively, D is TRBD1 (5 bases). Trimming left V 0 bases short and J 0 bases short, with 11 bases between. Germline-derived CDR1 and CDR2 are SGHRS and YFSETQ. This CDR3 contains 16 residues. This chain's CDR3 is CASSLDRTLSTDTQYF. The CDR3 nucleotides are TGCGCCAGCAGCTTGGACAGGACACTTAGCACAGATACGCAGTATTTT.

V is TRBV19 and J is TRBJ1-2; 8 nucleotides match TRBD1. The germline CDR1 and CDR2 sequences are LNHDA and SQIVND (reference sequence). J was trimmed by 4 bases and V by 10 bases; bases with no gene match: 8. The CDR3 is made up of 13 amino acids. In DNA form, the CDR3 reads TGTGCCACTACACAGGGGGGAAGCTATGGCTACACCTTC. Its translation: CATTQGGSYGYTF.

V gene TRBV9 combines with J gene TRBJ2-2; D remains unclear. CDR1 and CDR2 (germline): SGDLS, YYNGEE. This CDR3 is 16 amino acids long. V dropped 1 base and J dropped 6 bases, with 16 bases sitting between them. CDR3 amino acids: CASSVRGDNIAGELFF. DNA for the CDR3: TGTGCCAGCAGCGTACGAGGAGATAATATCGCCGGGGAGCTGTTTTTT.

V usage is TRBV9 and J usage is TRBJ2-1; D might be TRBD1 (7 bases). Deletions cut 4 bases from V and 0 bases from J, with 23 bases between. This CDR3 comprises 19 residues. The germline gives CDR1 SGDLS, CDR2 YYNGEE. CDR3 coding DNA: TGTGCCAGCAGCCGCGATCATTCGTCAGGGGGGCCCTCCTACAATGAGCAGTTCTTC. This codes for CASSRDHSSGGPSYNEQFF. The variable domain in full, with the rest retrieved from reference TRBV9 and TRBJ2-1, is DSGVTQTPKHLITATGQRVTLRCSPRSGDLSVYWYQQSLDQGLQFLIQYYNGEERAKGNILERFSAQQFPDLHSELNLSSLELGDSALYFCASSRDHSSGGPSYNEQFFGPGTRLTVL.

V is TRBV24-1 and J is TRBJ2-5, with D tentatively TRBD1 (7 bases). The CDR3 runs to 15 residues. Trimming left V 6 bases short and J 1 base short, with 14 bases between. Germline CDR1 reads KGHDR; CDR2 reads SFDVKD. This chain's CDR3 is CATSIGGTAQETQYF. CDR3 in DNA: TGTGCCACCAGTATAGGGGGGACAGCCCAAGAGACCCAGTACTTC.

The chain links TRBV7-3 to TRBJ2-3, with 8 bases aligning to TRBD2. Germline V gene lookup returns CDR1 SGHTA and CDR2 FQGTGA. This CDR3 region has 15 residues. V was clipped by 5 bases and J by 2 bases; unmatched bases: 6. This chain's CDR3 is CASSPRGGPTDTQYF. The CDR3 bases are TGTGCCAGCAGCCCCCGGGGGGGACCCACAGATACGCAGTATTTT.

The J gene is TRBJ1-2, the V gene TRBV19, with a weak D call TRBD1 (6 bases). The germline V gene encodes CDR1 LNHDA and CDR2 SQIVND (reference sequence). Trimming shortened V by 2 bases and J by 6 bases, and 10 bases separated the two germline ends. The CDR3 runs 13 residues. Written as DNA, the CDR3 is TGTGCCAGTAGTATAACGACAGGACATGGCTACACCTTC. It specifies CASSITTGHGYTF.

V is TRBV19 and J is TRBJ1-5; the D gene is possibly TRBD1 (5 bases). With 6 bases removed from V and 9 bases from J, the gap between germline ends came to 15 bases. Germline V gene sequence: CDR1 LNHDA, CDR2 SQIVND (reference sequence). CDR3 length equals 13 residues. The CDR3 sequence: CASRGVASRPQHF. The CDR3 DNA follows: TGTGCCAGTAGAGGGGTGGCGAGTAGGCCCCAGCATTTT.

Only one count was recorded for this clone. The CDR3 region is CASSMGAGRHGYTF. For the CDR3, the DNA is TGTGCCAGTAGTATGGGAGCAGGGAGGCATGGCTACACCTTC. This chain joins TRBV19 and TRBJ1-2, with D maybe TRBD1 (5 bases). Germline assignment: CDR1 LNHDA and CDR2 SQIVND (reference sequence). V shed 3 bases and J shed 6 bases, with 14 bases lying between them. This CDR3 has 14 residues. Filled out from reference TRBV19 and TRBJ1-2, the complete variable domain reads DGGITQSPKYLFRKEGQNVTLSCEQNLNHDAMYWYRQDPGQGLRLIYYSQIVNDFQKGDIAEGYSVSREKKESFPLTVTSAQKNPTAFYLCASSMGAGRHGYTFGSGTRLTVV.

The rearrangement uses TRBV6-4 and TRBJ1-5, with 7 bases fitting TRBD1. The length of the CDR3 is 13 residues. With 5 bases clipped from V and 6 bases from J, the junction kept 4 bases outside the gene matches. CDR1 is MRHNA and CDR2 is SNTAGT in the germline V gene. CDR3 DNA sequence: TGTGCCAGCAGTACAGGGGAAGGTCAGCCCCAGCATTTT. Translation gives CASSTGEGQPQHF.

This clone was seen only a few times. V gene TRBV5-5 combines with J gene TRBJ2-7; 7 nucleotides agree with TRBD2. Trimming at V came to 0 bases and at J to 7 bases, leaving 4 bases not matched to a gene. The CDR3 is 13 residues long. CDR1 is SGHKS, CDR2 YYEKEE, per germline (reference sequence). The CDR3 spells CASSLGLAGEQYF. The CDR3 nucleotides are TGTGCCAGCAGCTTGGGACTAGCTGGTGAGCAGTACTTC.

The chain joins TRBV14 to TRBJ1-2; D ambiguous. CDR3 length: 14 amino acids. Germline CDR1 and CDR2: SGHDN and FVKESK. V was pared by 0 bases and J by 8 bases, with 13 bases between. The CDR3 nucleotides are TGTGCCAGCAGCCAAGAATCTCGGGGTGGCGGCTACACCTTC. Translating it yields CASSQESRGGGYTF.

The rearrangement uses TRBV19 and TRBJ1-6; possible D gene TRBD1, 5 bases. The CDR3 has 15 amino acids. Germline values: CDR1 LNHDA, CDR2 SQIVND (reference sequence). Trimming shortened V by 10 bases and J by 6 bases, and 19 bases separated the two germline ends. The chain's CDR3 is CATTDGPGFNSPLHF. The CDR3 DNA reads as TGTGCCACCACGGACGGCCCAGGGTTTAATTCACCCCTCCACTTT.

This chain connects TRBV6-5 to TRBJ2-7; the match to TRBD1 covers 8 bases. CDR1 and CDR2 (germline): MNHEY, SVGAGI. V was clipped by 6 bases and J by 5 bases; unmatched bases: 6. The CDR3 length is 13 residues. The CDR3 DNA reads TGTGCCAGCAGACGGACAGGGTTCGACGAGCAGTACTTC. This translates into CASRRTGFDEQYF.

The table lists this clone with a count of one. This chain links TRBV19 with TRBJ1-6, with D possibly TRBD1 on 5 matching bases. CDR1 and CDR2 from the germline V gene are LNHDA and SQIVND (reference sequence). The CDR3 length is 18 residues. V was shortened by 7 bases and J by 1 base, with 20 bases between the two germline ends. The CDR3 region has the DNA TGTGCCAGTAAGGCCCGGACAACCGTCCCATCCTATAATTCACCCCTCCACTTT. Its translation: CASKARTTVPSYNSPLHF.

The gene calls are TRBV6-5 and TRBJ1-6; D gene uncertain. V was pared by 6 bases and J by 9 bases, with 12 bases between. Germline CDR1 reads MNHEY; CDR2 reads SVGAGI. The CDR3 is made up of 13 amino acids. The CDR3, as DNA: TGTGCCAGCAGGCTGGGAGGCTCTTCACCCCTCCACTTT. Protein product: CASRLGGSSPLHF.

The chain uses TRBV6-1 and TRBJ1-2, with D perhaps TRBD1 (6 bases). CDR3 length: 16 residues. Trimming cost V 0 bases and J 4 bases, with 15 bases left between them. Germline-derived CDR1 and CDR2 are MNHNS and SASEGT. The CDR3 region is CASSEAGRQEGYGYTF. DNA of the CDR3: TGTGCCAGCAGTGAAGCGGGAAGACAGGAAGGCTATGGCTACACCTTC.

This clone was seen a single time. The rearrangement links TRBV7-6 to TRBJ2-1; D possibly corresponds to TRBD1 (5 bases). Germline CDR1 and CDR2: SGHVS and FNYEAQ. The CDR3 spans 16 residues. Trimming took off 3 bases at V and 0 bases at J, with 12 bases between the two ends. CDR3 bases: TGTGCCAGCAGCTTGCGACAGCTCACCTCCTACAATGAGCAGTTCTTC. It specifies CASSLRQLTSYNEQFF.

The chain has TRBV7-8 and TRBJ2-7; 14 nucleotides align to TRBD2. In germline, CDR1 is SGHVS, CDR2 FQNEAQ. V shed 4 bases and J 10 bases; nucleotides not matched to a gene: 6. CDR3 length: 14 residues. The CDR3 DNA is TGTGCCAGCAGCTCGGGACTAGCGGGGGAAAGACAGTACTTC. Its translation is CASSSGLAGERQYF.

The chain recombines TRBV28 with TRBJ2-2; 7 nucleotides line up with TRBD2. The J segment lost 0 bases and the V segment lost 4 bases, leaving 5 bases of the junction unmatched. The V gene's germline CDR1 is MDHEN and CDR2 SYDVKM. This CDR3 region has 16 residues. The CDR3 sequence: CASSSAGGSNTGELFF. The DNA of the CDR3 is TGTGCCAGCAGTTCCGCCGGGGGGTCGAACACCGGGGAGCTGTTTTTT.

The chain joins TRBV7-9 to TRBJ1-1; possibly TRBD1 for D (6 bases). CDR1 is SEHNR and CDR2 is FQNEAQ in the germline V gene (reference sequence). The CDR3 runs to 16 residues. Deletions cut 5 bases from V and 3 bases from J, with 19 bases between. CDR3 DNA sequence: TGTGCCAGCAGCACACCGCCAGGGGTGGGTTACACTGAAGCTTTCTTT. Translation: CASSTPPGVGYTEAFF. Supplemented by reference TRBV7-9 and TRBJ1-1, the full variable domain reads DTGVSQNPRHKITKRGQNVTFRCDPISEHNRLYWYRQTLGQGPEFLTYFQNEAQLEKSRLLSDRFSAERPKGSFSTLEIQRTEQGDSAMYLCASSTPPGVGYTEAFFGQGTRLTVV.

The genes are TRBV19 and TRBJ1-1; 7 bases are a match to TRBD1. CDR1 and CDR2 from the germline V gene are LNHDA and SQIVND (reference sequence). V trimming: 8 bases; J trimming: 4 bases; junction bases outside the gene matches: 13. This CDR3 comprises 15 residues. DNA for the CDR3: TGTGCCAGTCAACAGGGGATTCGGTGGGGCACTGAAGCTTTCTTT. Its translation is CASQQGIRWGTEAFF.

J is TRBJ1-2 and V is TRBV6-5, with 10 positions matching TRBD1. The V gene's germline CDR1 is MNHEY and CDR2 SVGAGI. J lost 6 bases, V lost 6 bases, and 10 bases had no gene match. The CDR3 covers 15 residues. This CDR3 is CASSPGTGTGDGYTF. CDR3 bases: TGTGCCAGCAGCCCCGGAACCGGGACAGGGGATGGCTACACCTTC.

This chain joins TRBV5-4 and TRBJ2-3, with a possible D match to TRBD1 (5 bases). V was trimmed by 0 bases and J by 4 bases, leaving 12 bases between them. From germline, CDR1 is SGHNT and CDR2 YYREEE (reference sequence). The CDR3 has 15 amino acids. The CDR3 is CASSLDQGTADTQYF. The DNA of the CDR3 is TGTGCCAGCAGCTTGGATCAGGGTACGGCAGATACGCAGTATTTT.

This clone was found a few times. This chain uses TRBV7-6 with TRBJ1-5; D call uncertain. CDR1 is SGHVS and CDR2 is FNYEAQ in the germline V gene. This CDR3 comprises 12 residues. Trimming pared 4 bases from V and 3 bases from J, leaving 4 bases between. In DNA, the CDR3 is TGTGCCAGCAGCTCCTTCAATCAGCCCCAGCATTTT. Amino acids: CASSSFNQPQHF.

The rearrangement joins TRBV2 to TRBJ2-5; TRBD1 aligns across 11 bases. The V segment lost 3 bases and the J segment 5 bases; nucleotides outside the gene matches: 5. The CDR3 contains 15 residues. The germline V gene has CDR1 SNHLY and CDR2 FYNNEI. The CDR3, as DNA: TGTGCCAGCAGTGATGGACAGGGGGCGGGTGAGACCCAGTACTTC. Translation gives CASSDGQGAGETQYF.

The chain links TRBV5-1 to TRBJ1-3; D remains ambiguous. Germline assignment: CDR1 SGHRS and CDR2 YFSETQ. CDR3 size: 14 residues. V gave up 4 bases and J gave up 1 base, with 9 bases separating them. CDR3 in amino acids: CASSQAGSGNTIYF. The CDR3, as DNA: TGCGCCAGCAGCCAAGCTGGTTCTGGAAACACCATATATTTT.